A selection of T cell receptor beta chains follows, all from one sample in a study of memory CD4+ T cells and cytomegalovirus serostatus. Sequencing was performed with immunoSEQ multiplex PCR; in TCRdb, only in-frame clones are kept and a portion is missing. Among around 88,000 clones listed, 75% to 90% were seen once. The sequencing sample was made of memory CD4+ T cells from blood. These receptors came from an adult in good health and CMV-seropositive. The CDR3 runs from the conserved cysteine through the conserved F or W. The D gene is left open where the match is weak. A row's size may be missing; if present it is once, few, many or a size class.

clone size: NA
CDR3 length: 17
J gene: TRBJ1-1
V gene: TRBV5-4
D gene: NA
CDR3 DNA: TGTGCCAGCAGCGCACCGGGGGTGGGGGGCTTCGCGACTGAAGCTTTCTTT
CDR3 protein: CASSAPGVGGFATEAFF

clone size: NA
CDR3 length: 13
J gene: TRBJ1-5
V gene: TRBV7-2
D gene: NA
CDR3 DNA: TGTGCCAGCAGCCCCCCGGGGCATCAGCCCCAGCATTTT
CDR3 protein: CASSPPGHQPQHF

clone size: NA
CDR3 length: 15
J gene: TRBJ2-1
V gene: TRBV9
D gene: NA
CDR3 DNA: TGTGCCAGCAGCGCTGGACTACAGTCCGCCAATGAGCAGTTCTTC
CDR3 protein: CASSAGLQSANEQFF

clone size: NA
CDR3 length: 15
J gene: TRBJ2-2
V gene: TRBV11-3
D gene: TRBD2
CDR3 DNA: TGTGCCAGCAGCCCCGGGGGGGCGAACACCGGGGAGCTGTTTTTT
CDR3 protein: CASSPGGANTGELFF

clone size: NA
CDR3 length: 15
J gene: TRBJ2-3
V gene: TRBV5-4
D gene: TRBD1
CDR3 DNA: TGTGCCAGCAGCTCCCGGGACAGGGGAACAGATACGCAGTATTTT
CDR3 protein: CASSSRDRGTDTQYF

clone size: NA
CDR3 length: 13
J gene: TRBJ1-1
V gene: TRBV28
D gene: NA
CDR3 DNA: TGTGCCAGCAGTGCCAGGACCCTCGGCGGAGCTTTCTTT
CDR3 protein: CASSARTLGGAFF

clone size: NA
CDR3 length: 15
J gene: TRBJ2-1
V gene: TRBV4-3
D gene: NA
CDR3 DNA: TGCGCCAGCAGCCAGCCGGACGGCTCCTACAATGAGCAGTTCTTC
CDR3 protein: CASSQPDGSYNEQFF

clone size: few
CDR3 length: 13
J gene: TRBJ1-1
V gene: TRBV7-9
D gene: NA
CDR3 DNA: TGTGCCAGCAGCTCGTATTACAGGGCACAAGCTTTCTTT
CDR3 protein: CASSSYYRAQAFF

clone size: NA
CDR3 length: 15
J gene: TRBJ1-6
V gene: TRBV4-2
D gene: NA
CDR3 DNA: TGTGCCAGCAGCCAAGGCGTTTCGGAGGGTTCACCCCTCCACTTT
CDR3 protein: CASSQGVSEGSPLHF

clone size: NA
CDR3 length: 13
J gene: TRBJ1-4
V gene: TRBV15
D gene: NA
CDR3 DNA: TGTGCCACCAGCAGAGATCCCGGGGAAAAACTGTTTTTT
CDR3 protein: CATSRDPGEKLFF

clone size: NA
CDR3 length: 15
J gene: TRBJ1-1
V gene: TRBV28
D gene: NA
CDR3 DNA: TGTGCCAGCAGTGAACCCCCCGTGGAGGACACTGAAGCTTTCTTT
CDR3 protein: CASSEPPVEDTEAFF

clone size: once
CDR3 length: 13
J gene: TRBJ1-2
V gene: TRBV27
D gene: TRBD1
CDR3 DNA: TGTGCCAGCAGTTTAAGGAGGGGGCGCGGCTACACCTTC
CDR3 protein: CASSLRRGRGYTF

clone size: NA
CDR3 length: 16
J gene: TRBJ2-2
V gene: TRBV5-1
D gene: NA
CDR3 DNA: TGCGCCAGCAGCTTGGTGCTCGCAGGGAGCACCGGGGAGCTGTTTTTT
CDR3 protein: CASSLVLAGSTGELFF

clone size: NA
CDR3 length: 13
J gene: TRBJ1-2
V gene: TRBV28
D gene: TRBD1
CDR3 DNA: TGTGCCAGCAGTCCACAGGGGGACTATGGCTACACCTTC
CDR3 protein: CASSPQGDYGYTF

clone size: NA
CDR3 length: 15
J gene: TRBJ1-1
V gene: TRBV28
D gene: NA
CDR3 DNA: TGTGCCAGCAGGCGCGCCGGGACGGAGAACACTGAAGCTTTCTTT
CDR3 protein: CASRRAGTENTEAFF

clone size: NA
CDR3 length: 14
J gene: TRBJ1-2
V gene: TRBV4-1
D gene: NA
CDR3 DNA: TGCGCCAGCAGCCAAGGTGGGTTAGACTATGGCTACACCTTC
CDR3 protein: CASSQGGLDYGYTF

clone size: NA
CDR3 length: 16
J gene: TRBJ1-5
V gene: TRBV6-6
D gene: NA
CDR3 DNA: TGTGCCAGCAGTTACTCGACCGGGGGCGAGAATCAGCCCCAGCATTTT
CDR3 protein: CASSYSTGGENQPQHF

clone size: NA
CDR3 length: 15
J gene: TRBJ2-7
V gene: TRBV7-7
D gene: TRBD1
CDR3 DNA: TGTGCTAGCAGCTTACGGCCAGGGGGCTTCTACGAGCAGTACTTC
CDR3 protein: CASSLRPGGFYEQYF

clone size: NA
CDR3 length: 14
J gene: TRBJ1-2
V gene: TRBV19
D gene: TRBD1
CDR3 DNA: TGTGCCACCCGACCGGGACAGGGGTCTAATGGCTACACCTTC
CDR3 protein: CATRPGQGSNGYTF

clone size: NA
CDR3 length: 16
J gene: TRBJ2-3
V gene: TRBV10-1
D gene: TRBD2
CDR3 DNA: TGCGCCAGCAGAACTAGCGGGAGCAGTAGCACAGATACGCAGTATTTT
CDR3 protein: CASRTSGSSSTDTQYF

clone size: NA
CDR3 length: 14
J gene: TRBJ1-3
V gene: TRBV28
D gene: NA
CDR3 DNA: TGTGCCAGCAGACAGGGCCAAGCTGGAAACACCATATATTTT
CDR3 protein: CASRQGQAGNTIYF

clone size: NA
CDR3 length: 17
J gene: TRBJ2-1
V gene: TRBV4-3
D gene: NA
CDR3 DNA: TGCGCCAGCAGCCAAAGTCCGGGACTCGAGTCCTACAATGAGCAGTTCTTC
CDR3 protein: CASSQSPGLESYNEQFF

clone size: NA
CDR3 length: 16
J gene: TRBJ2-2
V gene: TRBV29-1
D gene: TRBD1
CDR3 DNA: TGCAGCGTTAGGGACAGGGGGAGGGGGTCCTCCGGGGAGCTGTTTTTT
CDR3 protein: CSVRDRGRGSSGELFF

clone size: few
CDR3 length: 14
J gene: TRBJ2-1
V gene: TRBV19
D gene: TRBD2
CDR3 DNA: TGTGCCAGTAGTATTCGGGCGGGAGTGGGTGAGCAGTTCTTC
CDR3 protein: CASSIRAGVGEQFF

clone size: NA
CDR3 length: 15
J gene: TRBJ1-4
V gene: TRBV28
D gene: NA
CDR3 DNA: TGTGCCAGCACACATTCGGGTCCTGCGAGTGAAAAACTGTTTTTT
CDR3 protein: CASTHSGPASEKLFF

clone size: many
CDR3 length: 18
J gene: TRBJ2-2
V gene: TRBV4-3
D gene: NA
CDR3 DNA: TGCGCCAGCAGCCAAGAAGGTGTCGCGGCTACGAACACCGGGGAGCTGTTTTTT
CDR3 protein: CASSQEGVAATNTGELFF

clone size: NA
CDR3 length: 20
J gene: TRBJ2-5
V gene: TRBV10-2
D gene: TRBD2
CDR3 DNA: TGCGCCAGCAGTGAGTTCTTGGCCCCGGTGGGGCTAGCGGGAAGAGAGACCCAGTACTTC
CDR3 protein: CASSEFLAPVGLAGRETQYF

clone size: once
CDR3 length: 12
J gene: TRBJ2-7
V gene: TRBV10-3
D gene: NA
CDR3 DNA: TGTGCCATCAGGGGGGACTCCTACGAGCAGTACTTC
CDR3 protein: CAIRGDSYEQYF

clone size: NA
CDR3 length: 13
J gene: TRBJ1-1
V gene: TRBV2
D gene: NA
CDR3 DNA: TGTGCCAGCAGTGTTGAGTATAACACTGAAGCTTTCTTT
CDR3 protein: CASSVEYNTEAFF

clone size: NA
CDR3 length: 15
J gene: TRBJ1-1
V gene: TRBV14
D gene: NA
CDR3 DNA: TGTGCCAGCAGCCGTTACGGAGGACCCTCAATGGAAGCTTTCTTT
CDR3 protein: CASSRYGGPSMEAFF

clone size: NA
CDR3 length: 13
J gene: TRBJ2-7
V gene: TRBV6-5
D gene: TRBD1
CDR3 DNA: TGTGCCAGCAGCATGACAGGGTCGGGGGAGCAGTACTTC
CDR3 protein: CASSMTGSGEQYF

clone size: NA
CDR3 length: 12
J gene: TRBJ2-7
V gene: TRBV4-3
D gene: NA
CDR3 DNA: TGCGCCAGCAGCCAAGAGGGGGACCTCTTGTACTTC
CDR3 protein: CASSQEGDLLYF

clone size: few
CDR3 length: 15
J gene: TRBJ1-1
V gene: TRBV28
D gene: NA
CDR3 DNA: TGTGCCAGCAGAAACGGGGGGGGGAGGAACACTGAAGCTTTCTTT
CDR3 protein: CASRNGGGRNTEAFF

clone size: NA
CDR3 length: 12
J gene: TRBJ2-5
V gene: TRBV7-9
D gene: NA
CDR3 DNA: TGTGCTAGCAGCGCGAAGGTAGAGACCCAGTACTTC
CDR3 protein: CASSAKVETQYF

clone size: NA
CDR3 length: 13
J gene: TRBJ2-7
V gene: TRBV28
D gene: TRBD2
CDR3 DNA: TGTGCCACCCAAATGGGGGGGGCCTACGAGCAGTACTTC
CDR3 protein: CATQMGGAYEQYF

clone size: NA
CDR3 length: 15
J gene: TRBJ2-1
V gene: TRBV7-6
D gene: TRBD2
CDR3 DNA: TGTGCCAGCAGCAAAGCGGGAAGAGGAGACAATGAGCAGTTCTTC
CDR3 protein: CASSKAGRGDNEQFF

clone size: NA
CDR3 length: 14
J gene: TRBJ1-5
V gene: TRBV6-1
D gene: NA
CDR3 DNA: TGTGCCAGCAGTTTCTGGGATACAGGCCAGCCCCAGCATTTT
CDR3 protein: CASSFWDTGQPQHF

clone size: few
CDR3 length: 13
J gene: TRBJ1-1
V gene: TRBV9
D gene: NA
CDR3 DNA: TGTGCCAGCAGCACCCGATCAGACACTGAAGCTTTCTTT
CDR3 protein: CASSTRSDTEAFF

clone size: NA
CDR3 length: 16
J gene: TRBJ1-2
V gene: TRBV18
D gene: NA
CDR3 DNA: TGTGCCAGCTCACCTAATACTCGGGGGGGCCAGTATGGCTACACCTTC
CDR3 protein: CASSPNTRGGQYGYTF

clone size: NA
CDR3 length: 16
J gene: TRBJ2-1
V gene: TRBV5-4
D gene: TRBD1
CDR3 DNA: TGTGCCAGCAGCTTGGGGACAGGGGGCAATTTGGGGGAGCAGTTCTTC
CDR3 protein: CASSLGTGGNLGEQFF

clone size: NA
CDR3 length: 16
J gene: TRBJ1-2
V gene: TRBV19
D gene: NA
CDR3 DNA: TGTGCCAGTAGTATCGGACCAGGAGGAGGGGGCTATGGCTACACCTTC
CDR3 protein: CASSIGPGGGGYGYTF

clone size: once
CDR3 length: 14
J gene: TRBJ2-7
V gene: TRBV2
D gene: NA
CDR3 DNA: TGTGCCAGCCAAAACCGGGACATCGCCTACGAGCAGTACTTC
CDR3 protein: CASQNRDIAYEQYF

clone size: NA
CDR3 length: 13
J gene: TRBJ2-3
V gene: TRBV28
D gene: NA
CDR3 DNA: TGTGCCAGCAGCGCTACCGGCACAGATACGCAGTATTTT
CDR3 protein: CASSATGTDTQYF